These 18 T cell receptor beta chains were all obtained from the same sample, sequenced in a study of T-cell memory formation after mild COVID-19 (dated by TCRdb to the early 2020s). To prepare the library, 5' RACE was applied. Sequencing was performed on an Illumina NovaSeq 6000. Using fastp at Q25 and MiXCR, TCRdb reprocessed the public reads and kept productive beta chains. Identical CDR3 protein sequences are pooled into one entry, listed with their most common genes and DNA. The sample table shows roughly 410,000 distinct CDR3 sequences, and 20% to 25% are seen once. The ten largest clones take up around 9.5% of the sample. The sample was PBMCs or a T cell subset sorted from them (not recorded which). The source is an adult woman who had mild COVID-19 (a few samples of this study predate the infection). The sample titles of this study are shuffled in the database, so cell type and time point are left out; the donor was told from shared clones.

The V gene is TRBV7-9, the J gene TRBJ2-1; possibly TRBD2 for D (5 bases). The V end lost 8 bases, the J end lost 1 base, and 9 bases lay between the germline ends. The CDR3 consists of 13 residues. Per germline, CDR1 SEHNR and CDR2 FQNEAQ (reference sequence). Written as DNA, the CDR3 is TGTGCCAGCGAGAGGGCTTCCTACAATGAGCAGTTCTTC. Protein sequence: CASERASYNEQFF.

In this sample, this clonotype turned up a few times. The J gene is TRBJ1-1, the V gene TRBV14, with D unclear. CDR1 and CDR2 (germline): SGHDN, FVKESK. The CDR3 is 12 residues long. V was trimmed by 4 bases and J by 8 bases, leaving 11 bases between them. As DNA, the CDR3 is TGTGCCAGCAGCCGGTGGACGGGCGAAGCTTTCTTT. The encoded protein is CASSRWTGEAFF.

This clonotype was counted ten times or more. The chain has TRBV12-3 or TRBV12-4 and TRBJ2-3; D uncertain. The ends were cut back, 7 bases at V and 1 base at J, with 9 bases in the middle. This CDR3 has 13 amino acids. CDR3 sequence reads: CASTATGTDTQYF. DNA for the CDR3: TGTGCCAGCACCGCTACGGGCACAGATACGCAGTATTTT.

Ten or more counts support this clonotype. The V and J genes are TRBV15 and TRBJ2-3; no reliable D call. This CDR3 region has 15 residues. Looked up from germline, CDR1 is LNHNV and CDR2 is YYDKDF (reference sequence). The ends were cut back, 0 bases at V and 3 bases at J, with 10 bases in the middle. CDR3 amino acids: CATSRDPGKTDTQYF. The DNA for the CDR3 is TGTGCCACCAGCAGAGATCCCGGTAAAACAGATACGCAGTATTTT.

This clonotype has just a few counts. V and J are TRBV6-5 and TRBJ2-5, with TRBD2 matching 9 bases. The CDR3 runs to 16 residues. CDR1 MNHEY and CDR2 SVGAGI come from the germline V gene. The V and J ends lost 0 bases and 5 bases, in that order; junction bases with no gene match: 7. CDR3 protein: CASSYSGGRAWETQYF. The CDR3 DNA follows: TGTGCCAGCAGTTACTCGGGCGGGAGGGCCTGGGAGACCCAGTACTTC.

This clonotype was seen only a few times. The CDR3 loop is CASTPSGNTGELFF. The DNA of the CDR3 is TGCGCCAGCACCCCCTCAGGGAACACCGGGGAGCTGTTTTTT. This sequence joins TRBV5-1 and TRBJ2-2; D is unresolved. Trimming cost V 6 bases and J 1 base, with 10 bases left between them. This CDR3 has 14 amino acids. Germline CDR1 is SGHRS and CDR2 is YFSETQ.

This clonotype was detected only a few times. J is TRBJ2-6 and V is TRBV9; D is uncertain. Trimming removed 4 bases at V and 0 bases at J, with 8 bases between. CDR3 length equals 15 residues. CDR1 is SGDLS, CDR2 YYNGEE, per germline. Here the CDR3 reads CASSLPGSGANVLTF. CDR3 bases: TGTGCCAGCAGCCTTCCGGGCTCTGGGGCCAACGTCCTGACTTTC.

The chain combines TRBV7-6 with TRBJ2-1; 11 bases line up with TRBD2. The trim removed 1 base at V and 8 bases at J, leaving 13 bases unmatched. Germline-derived CDR1 and CDR2 are SGHVS and FNYEAQ. CDR3 length: 18 residues. The chain's CDR3 is CASSLVVAGGPLPHEQFF. Here the CDR3 DNA reads TGTGCCAGCAGCTTAGTCGTAGCGGGAGGGCCTCTCCCGCATGAGCAGTTCTTC.

This clonotype has more than one count but fewer than ten. V usage is TRBV7-2 and J usage is TRBJ2-2; TRBD1 matches 8 bases. The germline V gene encodes CDR1 SGHTA and CDR2 FQGNSA. This CDR3 is 16 amino acids long. J was trimmed by 1 base and V by 3 bases; bases with no gene match: 4. CDR3 residues: CASSFTGQVNTGELFF. DNA of the CDR3: TGTGCCAGCAGCTTTACGGGACAGGTGAACACCGGGGAGCTGTTTTTT.

This clonotype was recorded a few times. The CDR3 here is CAISESVAEQFF. The CDR3 region has the DNA TGTGCCATCAGTGAGTCAGTGGCTGAGCAGTTCTTC. The chain links TRBV10-3 to TRBJ2-1; no clear D gene. V lost 0 bases and J 9 bases, leaving 6 bases between the germline ends. The CDR3 is made up of 12 amino acids. Germline V gives CDR1 ENHRY, CDR2 SYGVKD.

The chain has TRBV19 and TRBJ1-5, with D unclear. The V and J ends lost 6 bases and 2 bases respectively, with 11 bases between them. CDR3 length: 14 amino acids. Looked up from germline, CDR1 is LNHDA and CDR2 is SQIVND (reference sequence). CDR3 region: CASRAPGGNQPQHF. The CDR3 bases are TGTGCCAGTAGGGCCCCCGGTGGCAATCAGCCCCAGCATTTT.

This clonotype was recorded at least ten times. The junction shows a germline mismatch at one end, possibly a read error. This sequence joins TRBV5-1 and TRBJ2-1; D is undetermined. The CDR3 is made up of 11 amino acids. Per germline, CDR1 SGHRS and CDR2 YFSETQ. The CDR3 DNA reads TGTGCCAGCAGCTGGAACAATGAGCAGTTCTTC. Its translation is CASSWNNEQFF.

The chain carries TRBV9 and TRBJ2-1; 7 nucleotides align to TRBD2. Germline V gene sequence: CDR1 SGDLS, CDR2 YYNGEE. Trimming at V came to 3 bases and at J to 4 bases, leaving 10 bases not matched to a gene. There are 16 residues in the CDR3. CDR3 protein: CASSATSADAYNEQFF. CDR3 in DNA: TGTGCCAGCAGCGCCACTAGCGCCGACGCGTACAATGAGCAGTTCTTC.

The rearrangement links TRBV4-1 to TRBJ1-5, with TRBD1 identical over 9 bases. The junction had 8 bases not matched to a gene; V was cut back by 5 bases and J by 0 bases. The CDR3 has 17 amino acids. Germline V gene data show CDR1 as MGHRA and CDR2 as YSYEKL. The CDR3 nucleotides read TGCGCCAGCAGCTCGACAGGGGGAGCATATAGCAATCAGCCCCAGCATTTT. It yields the protein CASSSTGGAYSNQPQHF.

The chain recombines TRBV7-9 with TRBJ2-3; no reliable D call. The CDR3 is 16 residues long. The ends were cut back, 5 bases at V and 2 bases at J, with 17 bases in the middle. Per the germline V gene, CDR1 is SEHNR and CDR2 is FQNEAQ (reference sequence). The CDR3 region is CASSAESIHPTDTQYF. In nucleotides, the CDR3 is TGTGCCAGCAGCGCAGAGAGTATCCACCCCACAGATACGCAGTATTTT.

This rearrangement joins TRBV24-1 to TRBJ1-2; the D gene is possibly TRBD1 (5 bases). In germline, CDR1 is KGHDR, CDR2 SFDVKD. Trimming removed 3 bases from V and 7 bases from J, with 20 bases in between. CDR3 length: 16 amino acids. The CDR3, as DNA: TGTGCCACCAGTGATGGAGGGGCCGCCGCCCGTGGTGGCTACACCTTC. Its translation: CATSDGGAAARGGYTF.

This clonotype was found many times. DNA of the CDR3: TGTGCCAGCAGCCAAGATACGGCAGAATACAATCAGCCCCAGCATTTT. It specifies CASSQDTAEYNQPQHF. The V gene is TRBV3-1, the J gene TRBJ1-5, with unresolved D. Trimming left V 0 bases short and J 3 bases short, with 12 bases between. The CDR3 has 16 amino acids. From germline, CDR1 is LGHDT and CDR2 YNNKEL (reference sequence).

The rearrangement links TRBV29-1 to TRBJ1-1; maybe TRBD1 (5 bases). CDR3 length: 9 residues. Trimming cost V 3 bases and J 10 bases, with 6 bases left between them. Germline V gene sequence: CDR1 SQVTM, CDR2 ANQGSEA. The CDR3: CSVDGGAFF. Here the CDR3 DNA reads TGCAGCGTTGATGGGGGAGCTTTCTTT.